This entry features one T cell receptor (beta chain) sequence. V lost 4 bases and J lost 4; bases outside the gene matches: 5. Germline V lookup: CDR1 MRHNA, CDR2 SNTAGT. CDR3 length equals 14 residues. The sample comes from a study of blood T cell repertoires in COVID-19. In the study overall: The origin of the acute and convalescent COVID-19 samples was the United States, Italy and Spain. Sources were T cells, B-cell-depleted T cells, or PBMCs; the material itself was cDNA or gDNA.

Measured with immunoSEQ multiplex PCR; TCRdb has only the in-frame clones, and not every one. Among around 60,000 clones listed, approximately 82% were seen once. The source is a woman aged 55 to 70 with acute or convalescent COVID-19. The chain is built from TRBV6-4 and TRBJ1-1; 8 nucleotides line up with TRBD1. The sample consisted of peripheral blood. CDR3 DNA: TGTGCCAGCAGTGCCGAACAGGGGGTCACTGAAGCTTTCTTT. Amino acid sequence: CASSAEQGVTEAFF.